This entry features one T cell receptor beta chain sequence. The antigen is undetermined. The length of the CDR3 is 13 residues. Germline assignment: CDR1 SGHTA and CDR2 FQGNSA. Trimming cost V 5 bases and J 4 bases, with 10 bases left between them. This sample stems from a study of CD4 T cells in relation to SARS-CoV-2 and coronaviruses. Study results and caveats: Samples before the pandemic and after infection were not matched within any donor. Approximately 65% of donors had memory CD4+ clonotypes crossrecognizing SARS-CoV-2 and common cold coronavirus spike.

Repertoires were generated with immunoSEQ multiplex PCR, while TCRdb's copy carries only in-frame clones and drops some. Among tens of thousands of clones listed, around 90% were seen once. This chain links TRBV7-2 with TRBJ2-3; no firm D call. This receptor was identified in an adult with COVID-19. The specimen was naive CD4+ T cells from PBMCs. The subset denotes: naive CD4+ T cells isolated by negative enrichment. Here the CDR3 DNA reads TGTGCCAGCAGCCCCATAAAGTCAGATACGCAGTATTTT. This codes for CASSPIKSDTQYF.